The 24 T cell receptor beta chains below all came from one sample that was sequenced in a study of T cells and Merkel cell carcinoma outcomes. Method: immunoSEQ multiplex PCR; TCRdb's copy keeps in-frame clones and lacks some. Of over 15,000 clones detected, 81% appear once; the ten largest clones hold 9%. The sequencing input was tumor tissue from Merkel cell carcinoma. The source is a human donor with Merkel cell carcinoma.

This chain connects TRBV30 to TRBJ2-1, with 9 nucleotides matching TRBD2. V gave up 2 bases and J gave up 7 bases; unmatched junction bases: 6. In germline, CDR1 is GTSNPN, CDR2 SVGIG (reference sequence). This CDR3 has 14 amino acids. The CDR3 DNA reads as TGTGCCTGGAGTATGGCGGGAGGGCCGAATGAGCAGTTCTTC. Amino acid sequence: CAWSMAGGPNEQFF. Using reference TRBV30 and TRBJ2-1 for the parts outside the CDR3, the full variable domain is SQTIHQWPATLVQPVGSPLSLECTVEGTSNPNLYWYRQAAGRGLQLLFYSVGIGQISSEVPQNLSASRPQDRQFILSSKKLLLSDSGFYLCAWSMAGGPNEQFFGPGTRLTVL.

The table lists this clone with a count of one. The chain couples TRBV4-1 to TRBJ1-3, with D hard to call. CDR1 and CDR2 (germline): MGHRA, YSYEKL. V was clipped by 2 bases and J by 2 bases, with 10 bases between them. The CDR3 is 15 amino acids. The CDR3 sequence is CASSQSGLPGNTIYF. The CDR3 DNA sequence: TGCGCCAGCAGCCAATCCGGACTCCCTGGAAACACCATATATTTT.

The chain is built from TRBV6-6 and TRBJ1-1, with D possibly TRBD1 on 5 matching bases. The CDR3 is made up of 15 amino acids. CDR1 and CDR2 from the germline V gene are MNHNY and SVGAGI (reference sequence). V gave up 0 bases and J gave up 1 base, with 9 bases separating them. In nucleotides, the CDR3 is TGTGCCAGCAGTTACTCCTGGGGGGGGAACACTGAAGCTTTCTTT. This translates into CASSYSWGGNTEAFF.

The chain recombines TRBV9 with TRBJ2-3; the match to TRBD2 covers 11 bases. V gave up 3 bases and J gave up 10 bases; unmatched junction bases: 10. CDR3 length: 15 amino acids. The germline V gene encodes CDR1 SGDLS and CDR2 YYNGEE. The CDR3 loop is CASSAEVLAGVSQYF. The CDR3 DNA reads as TGTGCCAGCAGCGCCGAGGTACTAGCGGGGGTCTCGCAGTATTTT.

A word on this clone: Additional DNA sequences in this sample encode the identical CDR3. The chain recombines TRBV5-1 with TRBJ2-7, with 11 bases aligning to TRBD1. Germline CDR1 SGHRS, CDR2 YFSETQ. The CDR3 extends over 14 amino acids. J lost 2 bases, V lost 5 bases, and 3 bases had no gene match. The chain's CDR3 is CASSPGQGAYEQYF. In nucleotides, the CDR3 is TGCGCCAGCAGTCCGGGACAGGGGGCCTACGAGCAGTACTTC.

This clone appeared a single time. V is TRBV5-6 and J is TRBJ1-5; D is ambiguous. Germline CDR1 and CDR2: SGHDT and YYEEEE. The V end lost 3 bases, the J end lost 3 bases, and 16 bases lay between the germline ends. CDR3 length: 16 residues. The CDR3 reads CASSSTTSGDNQPQHF. The CDR3 coding sequence is TGTGCCAGCAGCTCTACTACGTCGGGTGACAATCAGCCCCAGCATTTT.

The V call is TRBV7-9, the J call TRBJ1-3; D is uncertain. Germline V gene sequence: CDR1 SEHNR, CDR2 FQNEAQ (reference sequence). The CDR3 runs to 12 residues. Trimming pared 10 bases from V and 0 bases from J, leaving 7 bases between. The CDR3 nucleotides read TGTGCCAACGCGGGCTCTGGAAACACCATATATTTT. It codes for CANAGSGNTIYF.

The chain is built from TRBV15 and TRBJ1-5; maybe TRBD1 (5 bases). This CDR3 region has 13 residues. CDR1 is LNHNV, CDR2 YYDKDF, per germline (reference sequence). The V and J ends lost 4 bases and 3 bases respectively, with 7 bases between them. Here the CDR3 DNA reads TGTGCCACCAGCAAGGGACCCAATCAGCCCCAGCATTTT. It translates to CATSKGPNQPQHF.

The chain is built from TRBV5-6 and TRBJ1-1; 11 positions match TRBD1. This CDR3 region has 14 residues. Germline V gene data show CDR1 as SGHDT and CDR2 as YYEEEE. J was trimmed by 8 bases and V by 4 bases; bases with no gene match: 7. In DNA form, the CDR3 reads TGTGCCAGCAGCGTCGGACAGGGGGCAGGCGAAGCTTTCTTT. Its translation is CASSVGQGAGEAFF.

The V gene is TRBV5-5, the J gene TRBJ1-2; 8 positions agree with TRBD1. This CDR3 is built from 14 residues. Germline V gene lookup returns CDR1 SGHKS and CDR2 YYEKEE (reference sequence). V gave up 5 bases and J gave up 5 bases; unmatched junction bases: 8. For the CDR3, the DNA is TGTGCCAGCAGATCCGCCGGGACAGGATATGGCTACACCTTC. Its protein is CASRSAGTGYGYTF.

The chain employs TRBV6-1 and TRBJ2-5; a weak D match, TRBD1 (5 bases). V lost 6 bases, J lost 0 bases, and 8 bases lay in between. The CDR3 extends over 13 amino acids. Germline values: CDR1 MNHNS, CDR2 SASEGT. The CDR3 reads CASRMTDQETQYF. CDR3 DNA sequence: TGTGCCAGCAGAATGACAGACCAAGAGACCCAGTACTTC.

The chain carries TRBV11-2 and TRBJ1-1, with a possible D match to TRBD1 (5 bases). The V end was cut by 0 bases, the J end by 4 bases, with 9 bases between. CDR3 size: 14 residues. In germline, CDR1 is SGHAT, CDR2 FQNNGV. This CDR3 is CASSLDSGSTEAFF. Written as DNA, the CDR3 is TGTGCCAGCAGCTTAGATTCAGGGAGCACTGAAGCTTTCTTT.

V gene TRBV25-1 combines with J gene TRBJ1-1; D is unclear. This CDR3 spans 13 amino acids. CDR1 MGHDK and CDR2 SYGVNS come from the germline V gene. Trimming pared 3 bases from V and 0 bases from J, leaving 5 bases between. The CDR3 reads CASSDAMNTEAFF. CDR3 DNA: TGTGCCAGCAGTGACGCCATGAACACTGAAGCTTTCTTT. Together with reference TRBV25-1 and TRBJ1-1, the CDR3 gives the full variable domain: EADIYQTPRYLVIGTGKKITLECSQTMGHDKMYWYQQDPGMELHLIHYSYGVNSTEKGDLSSESTVSRIRTEHFPLTLESARPSHTSQYLCASSDAMNTEAFFGQGTRLTVV.

The gene calls are TRBV9 and TRBJ2-3; a weak D match, TRBD2 (5 bases). The CDR3 loop spans 15 amino acids. Germline V gives CDR1 SGDLS, CDR2 YYNGEE. V lost 4 bases to trimming and J lost 0 bases, with 12 bases between them. CDR3 sequence reads: CASSLSVSSTDTQYF. CDR3 coding DNA: TGTGCCAGCAGCCTTAGCGTCTCTAGCACAGATACGCAGTATTTT.

This rearrangement joins TRBV18 to TRBJ2-1; 11 nucleotides agree with TRBD2. The CDR3 covers 15 residues. V gave up 6 bases and J gave up 10 bases; unmatched junction bases: 11. CDR1 and CDR2 (germline): KGHSH, LQKENI. The CDR3 spells CASSPGTSGSREQFF. The CDR3 bases are TGTGCCAGCTCCCCAGGGACTAGCGGATCTCGGGAGCAGTTCTTC.

This sequence joins TRBV29-1 and TRBJ1-2; 7 positions agree with TRBD1. J was trimmed by 7 bases and V by 6 bases; bases with no gene match: 2. Germline CDR1 reads SQVTM; CDR2 reads ANQGSEA. The CDR3 extends over 10 amino acids. Here the CDR3 DNA reads TGCAGCGTGGGGGACAGTGGCTACACCTTC. As protein: CSVGDSGYTF.

The chain has TRBV19 and TRBJ1-1; D not certain. V was trimmed by 3 bases and J by 1 base, leaving 6 bases between them. The CDR3 runs to 13 residues. The germline CDR1 and CDR2 sequences are LNHDA and SQIVND (reference sequence). The chain's CDR3 is CASSIPGNTEAFF. The DNA of the CDR3 is TGTGCCAGTAGTATTCCTGGGAACACTGAAGCTTTCTTT.

This sequence joins TRBV5-6 and TRBJ2-4; no clear D gene. CDR1 SGHDT and CDR2 YYEEEE come from the germline V gene. The CDR3 length is 13 residues. The V end lost 0 bases, the J end lost 7 bases, and 8 bases lay between the germline ends. The CDR3 sequence is CASSLGGLNIQYF. The CDR3 DNA follows: TGTGCCAGCAGCTTGGGGGGATTGAACATTCAGTACTTC.

The V and J genes are TRBV28 and TRBJ1-6; D is unclear. The CDR3 is 13 residues long. CDR1 is MDHEN and CDR2 is SYDVKM in the germline V gene. V lost 2 bases and J 6 bases, leaving 5 bases between the germline ends. CDR3 amino acids: CASSLLGNSPLHF. The CDR3 DNA is TGTGCCAGCAGTTTACTGGGTAATTCACCCCTCCACTTT.

The chain has TRBV6-6 and TRBJ2-2; TRBD1 aligns across 12 bases. J was trimmed by 6 bases and V by 5 bases; bases with no gene match: 7. The CDR3 runs to 16 residues. Germline CDR1 MNHNY, CDR2 SVGAGI (reference sequence). The CDR3 DNA follows: TGTGCCAGCAGTCGACCGGGACAGGGGGCTCCCGGGGAGCTGTTTTTT. The encoded protein is CASSRPGQGAPGELFF.

V gene TRBV9 combines with J gene TRBJ2-3; D may correspond to TRBD1 or TRBD2 (7 bases each). V was clipped by 3 bases and J by 5 bases, with 19 bases between them. The CDR3 has 16 amino acids. CDR1 is SGDLS, CDR2 YYNGEE, per germline. The CDR3 loop reads CASSASGQGEGDTQYF. For the CDR3, the DNA is TGTGCCAGCAGCGCCTCGGGCCAGGGGGAGGGAGATACGCAGTATTTT.

This chain uses TRBV4-1 with TRBJ1-5, with TRBD1 matching 8 bases. J lost 1 base, V lost 4 bases, and 9 bases had no gene match. Germline-derived CDR1 and CDR2 are MGHRA and YSYEKL. The CDR3 is made up of 17 amino acids. The CDR3 is CASSLSTGGGSNQPQHF. CDR3 sequence (DNA): TGCGCCAGCAGCCTTTCAACAGGGGGAGGAAGCAATCAGCCCCAGCATTTT.

The chain joins TRBV18 to TRBJ1-5; no clear D gene. Trimming cost V 9 bases and J 6 bases, with 18 bases left between them. Germline V gene data show CDR1 as KGHSH and CDR2 as LQKENI. The CDR3 length is 14 residues. The CDR3 DNA is TGTGCCAGTTCCCAAGGGTTGATGGGTCAGCCCCAGCATTTT. Translated: CASSQGLMGQPQHF.

V gene TRBV18 combines with J gene TRBJ1-1; no clear D. Germline-derived CDR1 and CDR2 are KGHSH and LQKENI. The length of the CDR3 is 13 residues. V lost 6 bases, J lost 1 base, and 9 bases lay in between. In nucleotides, the CDR3 is TGTGCCAGCTCGCCGGGCCAGAACACTGAAGCTTTCTTT. As protein: CASSPGQNTEAFF. The full variable domain, rest sourced from reference TRBV18 and TRBJ1-1, is NAGVMQNPRHLVRRRGQEARLRCSPMKGHSHVYWYRQLPEEGLKFMVYLQKENIIDESGMPKERFSAEFPKEGPSILRIQQVVRGDSAAYFCASSPGQNTEAFFGQGTRLTVV.